This record concerns one T cell receptor (beta chain) sequence. The data are from a study of blood T cell repertoires in COVID-19. Study-level background: Acute and convalescent COVID-19 specimens originated in the United States, Italy and Spain. Sources were T cells, B-cell-depleted T cells, or PBMCs; the material itself was cDNA or gDNA.

Data came from immunoSEQ multiplex PCR; TCRdb stores just in-frame clones and leaves some out. Of about 300,000 clones listed, 80% to 90% are singletons. Trimming took off 2 bases at V and 2 bases at J, with 9 bases between the two ends. Germline V gene lookup returns CDR1 MNHNS and CDR2 SASEGT. The CDR3 spans 15 residues. Sequencing input: peripheral blood. The rearrangement uses TRBV6-1 and TRBJ2-2; TRBD2 might be the D (6 bases). This clonotype was obtained from a woman in her fifties or sixties with acute or convalescent COVID-19. In DNA, the CDR3 is TGTGCCAGCAGTGAACTGGGGGGAAACACCGGGGAGCTGTTTTTT. This encodes CASSELGGNTGELFF.